This T cell receptor (beta chain) was recorded in a study of blood T cell repertoires in COVID-19. Turning to the study itself: From T cells, B-cell-depleted T cells, or PBMCs came the material, which was cDNA or gDNA.

The CDR3 extends over 16 amino acids. Germline loops: CDR1 LNHDA, CDR2 SQIVND (reference sequence). Unmatched junction bases numbered 5, after V lost 5 bases and J lost 0 bases. Authors' data handling: Reference gene primers were amplified, and this amplification served to estimate nucleated cell counts. Repertoires were generated with immunoSEQ multiplex PCR, while TCRdb's copy carries only in-frame clones and drops some. V and J calls and clone size are given by that table; D and trimming were obtained from the DNA. The sample has approximately 46,000 clones, about 88% seen once. The origin of this receptor is a woman between 65 and 79 years old in a cohort sampled during active COVID-19. Sequences were obtained from peripheral blood. The genes are TRBV19 and TRBJ2-2, with TRBD1 matching over 8 bases. CDR3 DNA: TGTGCCAGTAGTCCCCTACAGGGGGCGAACACCGGGGAGCTGTTTTTT. This codes for CASSPLQGANTGELFF.